What follows are 10 T cell receptor beta chains derived from one specimen sequenced in a study of blood T cell repertoires in COVID-19. The table came from immunoSEQ multiplex PCR; TCRdb's copy has only in-frame clones and leaves some out. The sample holds approximately 100,000 clones; roughly 80% are singletons and the top ten take about 6.3%. The sequencing input was peripheral blood. Every receptor here comes from a man aged 60 to 69 with acute or convalescent COVID-19.

The rearrangement joins TRBV4-1 to TRBJ2-3, with D perhaps matching TRBD2 (6 bases). The CDR3 runs 16 residues. V was shortened by 0 bases and J by 4 bases, with 14 bases between the two germline ends. Per the germline V gene, CDR1 is MGHRA and CDR2 is YSYEKL. The CDR3 DNA sequence: TGCGCCAGCAGCCAAGAGGTGGGGGGTGTCGCAGATACGCAGTATTTT. Amino acids: CASSQEVGGVADTQYF.

This chain connects TRBV7-2 to TRBJ2-3; D may be TRBD2 (6 bases). Per the germline V gene, CDR1 is SGHTA and CDR2 is FQGNSA. CDR3 length: 18 amino acids. V was shortened by 5 bases and J by 2 bases, with 23 bases between the two germline ends. CDR3 region: CASSPFGLRGSLTDTQYF. Here the CDR3 DNA reads TGTGCCAGCAGCCCCTTCGGTCTGCGGGGTTCTCTCACAGATACGCAGTATTTT.

The V gene is TRBV2, the J gene TRBJ1-2; no clear D. The V gene's germline CDR1 is SNHLY and CDR2 FYNNEI. The V and J ends lost 2 bases and 9 bases respectively, with 16 bases between them. This CDR3 has 14 residues. The CDR3 protein is CASSEQETTIRYTF. The DNA for the CDR3 is TGTGCCAGCAGTGAACAGGAGACGACTATCCGCTACACCTTC.

This clone was counted a few times. This chain uses TRBV13 with TRBJ1-2; 11 nucleotides agree with TRBD1. Trimming removed 5 bases from V and 3 bases from J; junction bases left unmatched: 5. Germline CDR1 and CDR2: PRHDT and FYEKMQ (reference sequence). The CDR3 sequence is 15 residues long. The CDR3 loop is CASSTRTGGYYGYTF. DNA for the CDR3: TGTGCCAGCAGCACTCGGACAGGGGGCTACTATGGCTACACCTTC.

The chain joins TRBV4-1 to TRBJ1-6, with a possible D match to TRBD1 (6 bases). V lost 1 base, J lost 4 bases, and 11 bases lay in between. CDR1 is MGHRA and CDR2 is YSYEKL in the germline V gene. The CDR3 covers 16 residues. This chain's CDR3 is CASSQVTGRYNSPLHF. DNA of the CDR3: TGCGCCAGCAGCCAAGTAACAGGGCGATATAATTCACCCCTCCACTTT.

This clone appeared a few times. The chain recombines TRBV9 with TRBJ1-3; no reliable D call. V lost 3 bases, J lost 0 bases, and 7 bases lay in between. Germline V gene data show CDR1 as SGDLS and CDR2 as YYNGEE. The CDR3 length is 14 residues. The CDR3 coding sequence is TGTGCCAGCAGCGCCGAGCGCTCTGGAAACACCATATATTTT. This gives the protein CASSAERSGNTIYF.

The chain combines TRBV5-1 with TRBJ2-2; 11 bases agree with TRBD1. This CDR3 comprises 15 residues. Germline values: CDR1 SGHRS, CDR2 YFSETQ. The V segment lost 4 bases and the J segment 9 bases; nucleotides outside the gene matches: 8. CDR3 residues: CASSNGQGAIRELFF. In DNA, the CDR3 is TGCGCCAGCAGCAACGGACAGGGGGCTATACGGGAGCTGTTTTTT.

A few counts support this clone. The CDR3 bases are TGTGCCAGCAGTTCAGCCTATAATTCACCCCTCCACTTT. Residues: CASSSAYNSPLHF. This sequence joins TRBV6-5 and TRBJ1-6, with D uncertain. V dropped 4 bases and J dropped 2 bases, with 3 bases sitting between them. The CDR3 contains 13 residues. In germline, CDR1 is MNHEY, CDR2 SVGAGI.

CDR3 loop: CASSVQPSYEQYF. The CDR3 DNA reads as TGCGCCAGCAGCGTACAACCCTCCTACGAGCAGTACTTC. J is TRBJ2-7 and V is TRBV5-1, with D unclear. V was cut by 4 bases and J by 0 bases, with 8 bases left in between. This CDR3 has 13 amino acids. Germline V gene data show CDR1 as SGHRS and CDR2 as YFSETQ. Complete variable domain (other parts from reference TRBV5-1 and TRBJ2-7): KAGVTQTPRYLIKTRGQQVTLSCSPISGHRSVSWYQQTPGQGLQFLFEYFSETQRNKGNFPGRFSGRQFSNSRSEMNVSTLELGDSALYLCASSVQPSYEQYFGPGTRLTVT.

The J gene is TRBJ1-5, the V gene TRBV6-6; 8 nucleotides match TRBD1. The CDR3 has 16 residues. Germline CDR1 is MNHNY and CDR2 is SVGAGI (reference sequence). With V trimmed by 4 bases and J by 3 bases, 8 bases remained unmatched. This CDR3 reads CASSSLQGGANQPQHF. In DNA form, the CDR3 reads TGTGCCAGCAGTTCCTTACAGGGGGGAGCCAATCAGCCCCAGCATTTT.